The 3 T cell receptor beta chains presented below share a single source sample, sequenced in a study of cytotoxic CD8 clonotypes in ibrutinib-treated CLL. TCRdb's table, derived via immunoSEQ multiplex PCR, lists solely in-frame clones and lacks some. Here the sample spans more than 200,000 clones, around three quarters being singletons. Sequencing used PBMCs, obtained after 24 months of ibrutinib treatment. These receptors were taken from a human donor with chronic lymphocytic leukemia.

The chain joins TRBV30 to TRBJ1-1, with D possibly being TRBD1 (5 bases). The CDR3 length is 14 residues. Germline V gene data show CDR1 as GTSNPN and CDR2 as SVGIG (reference sequence). Trimming left V 4 bases short and J 0 bases short, with 12 bases between. The CDR3 sequence: CAWKGLWLNTEAFF. The CDR3 region has the DNA TGTGCCTGGAAGGGACTTTGGTTGAACACTGAAGCTTTCTTT.

This clone came up a few times. CDR3 sequence reads: CASSESTRTEAFF. The CDR3 DNA is TGTGCCAGCAGCGAAAGTACGAGGACTGAAGCTTTCTTT. The gene calls are TRBV9 and TRBJ1-1; D gene uncertain. The CDR3 covers 13 residues. Per the germline V gene, CDR1 is SGDLS and CDR2 is YYNGEE. V was cut by 3 bases and J by 5 bases, with 11 bases left in between.

J is TRBJ1-5 and V is TRBV19, with a tentative D call TRBD1 (5 bases). CDR3 length equals 16 residues. V lost 3 bases, J lost 0 bases, and 12 bases lay in between. CDR1 and CDR2 (germline): LNHDA, SQIVND (reference sequence). The CDR3 DNA reads as TGTGCCAGTAGTATTTATCAGGGAACTAGCAATCAGCCCCAGCATTTT. It specifies CASSIYQGTSNQPQHF.